This paragraph reports one T cell receptor (beta chain). The data derive from a study of blood T cell repertoires in COVID-19. Study at large: COVID-19 samples collected from the United States, Italy and Spain covered acute and convalescent phases.

The table came from immunoSEQ multiplex PCR; TCRdb's copy has only in-frame clones and leaves some out. The sample holds 400,000 to 500,000 clones, roughly 90% seen once. The V end lost 5 bases, the J end lost 3 bases, and 8 bases lay between the germline ends. Germline V gene sequence: CDR1 SEHNR, CDR2 FQNEAQ (reference sequence). The CDR3 has 12 residues. The TCR sequence derives from a woman aged 40 to 50 who had recovered from COVID-19. Sequenced material: PBMCs or T cells enriched from blood (not recorded which). V usage is TRBV7-9 and J usage is TRBJ2-7; the D gene is possibly TRBD1 (5 bases). The CDR3 sequence: CASSAGYYEQYF. CDR3 sequence (DNA): TGTGCCAGCAGCGCAGGGTACTACGAGCAGTACTTC.